These T cell receptor beta chains were read from a single sample in a study of T cell responses to AZD1222 COVID-19 vaccine. The protocol was immunoSEQ multiplex PCR, while the TCRdb copy is restricted to in-frame clones and leaves out a portion. The sample yields 120,000 or so clones, 90% seen once. The specimen was peripheral blood, collected on day 0 of MenACWY control vaccination. The receptors originated from an adult in good health. Each CDR3 is given with its conserved first and last residue. Fields, in order: V gene, J gene, CDR3 protein.

v_call: TRBV11-2; j_call: TRBJ2-3; cdr3_aa: CASSSPLQRGGTDTQYF
v_call: TRBV11-2; j_call: TRBJ1-5; cdr3_aa: CASSRDRGPQHF
v_call: TRBV5-1; j_call: TRBJ1-2; cdr3_aa: CASSFLATGQGIYGYTF
v_call: TRBV9; j_call: TRBJ2-1; cdr3_aa: CASSVEVGGLTANEQFF
v_call: TRBV19; j_call: TRBJ2-1; cdr3_aa: CASAGQGDNEQFF
v_call: TRBV28; j_call: TRBJ1-1; cdr3_aa: CASSLRDRGRRTEAFF
v_call: TRBV12-5; j_call: TRBJ1-2; cdr3_aa: CASGLYRAGYTF
v_call: TRBV12-3/TRBV12-4; j_call: TRBJ1-4; cdr3_aa: CASSLARGEKLFF
v_call: TRBV5-1; j_call: TRBJ1-2; cdr3_aa: CASSPQGGRVGPFGYGYTF
v_call: TRBV9; j_call: TRBJ1-1; cdr3_aa: CASSVVRGRNTEAFF
v_call: TRBV6-2/TRBV6-3; j_call: TRBJ1-5; cdr3_aa: CASSSRQLNQPQHF
v_call: TRBV18; j_call: TRBJ2-2; cdr3_aa: CASSTAPGLADTGELFF
v_call: TRBV9; j_call: TRBJ1-1; cdr3_aa: CASSVGLMGAEAFF
v_call: TRBV6-2/TRBV6-3; j_call: TRBJ2-2; cdr3_aa: CASSYLSGGPNTGELFF
v_call: TRBV30; j_call: TRBJ1-5; cdr3_aa: CAWSSTGLQPQHF
v_call: TRBV19; j_call: TRBJ1-3; cdr3_aa: CASGPGGIPGNTIYF
v_call: TRBV7-2; j_call: TRBJ2-2; cdr3_aa: CASSFGANTGELFF
v_call: TRBV19; j_call: TRBJ1-4; cdr3_aa: CASSPGGATNEKLFF
v_call: TRBV7-6; j_call: TRBJ2-7; cdr3_aa: CASSPGLAGGPAYEQYF
v_call: TRBV6-1; j_call: TRBJ2-1; cdr3_aa: CASSDGLAGLPARQFF
v_call: TRBV12-3/TRBV12-4; j_call: TRBJ1-2; cdr3_aa: CASSSTLNYGYTF
v_call: TRBV6-1; j_call: TRBJ1-5; cdr3_aa: CASSERIQPQHF
v_call: TRBV7-2; j_call: TRBJ2-1; cdr3_aa: CASSFSSGSYNEQFF
v_call: TRBV6-4; j_call: TRBJ1-6; cdr3_aa: CASSDGFGNSPLHF
v_call: TRBV27; j_call: TRBJ2-5; cdr3_aa: CASRKREGGETQYF
v_call: TRBV5-8; j_call: TRBJ2-7; cdr3_aa: CASSFEPSSYEQYF
v_call: TRBV18; j_call: TRBJ2-7; cdr3_aa: CASSPAPLTSGRVVEQYF
v_call: TRBV12-3/TRBV12-4; j_call: TRBJ1-5; cdr3_aa: CASRNPGQPQHF
v_call: TRBV7-2; j_call: TRBJ1-5; cdr3_aa: CASSLAGTLSNQPQHF
v_call: TRBV18; j_call: TRBJ2-2; cdr3_aa: CASSKSGERGELFF
v_call: TRBV3-1/TRBV3-2; j_call: TRBJ1-2; cdr3_aa: CASSRFVTDSNYGYTF
v_call: TRBV5-6; j_call: TRBJ2-7; cdr3_aa: CASSLDSPGAGGEQYF
v_call: TRBV7-2; j_call: TRBJ2-4; cdr3_aa: CASSAGLGVGAKNIQYF
v_call: TRBV28; j_call: TRBJ2-1; cdr3_aa: CASADLHNEQFF
v_call: TRBV3-1/TRBV3-2; j_call: TRBJ1-5; cdr3_aa: CASSETGAGNQPQHF
v_call: TRBV7-6; j_call: TRBJ2-7; cdr3_aa: CASSLRARYEQYF
v_call: TRBV14; j_call: TRBJ2-1; cdr3_aa: CASSLVGGSNEQFF
v_call: TRBV19; j_call: TRBJ2-3; cdr3_aa: CASSPTDTQYF
v_call: TRBV19; j_call: TRBJ2-1; cdr3_aa: CASTLAGGPSGEQFF
v_call: TRBV5-5; j_call: TRBJ1-5; cdr3_aa: CASSLEGQSNQPQHF
v_call: TRBV19; j_call: TRBJ2-1; cdr3_aa: CASQRDFLSYNEQFF
v_call: TRBV7-9; j_call: TRBJ1-1; cdr3_aa: CASSLGPGGLNTEAFF
v_call: TRBV10-2; j_call: TRBJ2-1; cdr3_aa: CASSEGGLPNNEQFF
v_call: TRBV7-3; j_call: TRBJ2-2; cdr3_aa: CASSLRETNFGELFF
v_call: TRBV10-1; j_call: TRBJ2-5; cdr3_aa: CASSPGTGGQETQYF
v_call: TRBV5-6; j_call: TRBJ2-3; cdr3_aa: CASSLTDTQYF
v_call: TRBV6-2/TRBV6-3; j_call: TRBJ1-2; cdr3_aa: CASSLQSRGYGYTF
v_call: TRBV13; j_call: TRBJ2-3; cdr3_aa: CASSFDITGQLTDTQYF
v_call: TRBV28; j_call: TRBJ1-4; cdr3_aa: CASRMGARNEKLFF
v_call: TRBV10-1; j_call: TRBJ2-2; cdr3_aa: CASSESTGDGELFF
v_call: TRBV4-2; j_call: TRBJ1-6; cdr3_aa: CASSQVDRANSPLHF
v_call: TRBV7-8; j_call: TRBJ1-5; cdr3_aa: CASSATGSNQPQHF
v_call: TRBV29-1; j_call: TRBJ2-5; cdr3_aa: CSVEGDRDRGPTSFWETQYF
v_call: TRBV5-1; j_call: TRBJ1-1; cdr3_aa: CASSLGDRSPNTEAFF
v_call: TRBV27; j_call: TRBJ1-2; cdr3_aa: CASSPTVNYGYTF
v_call: TRBV18; j_call: TRBJ2-2; cdr3_aa: CASSPNRGRNTGELFF
v_call: TRBV6-6; j_call: TRBJ1-4; cdr3_aa: CASSSPGAGGEKLFF
v_call: TRBV5-1; j_call: TRBJ2-1; cdr3_aa: CASSLGDNEQFF
v_call: TRBV7-9; j_call: TRBJ2-7; cdr3_aa: CASSLVSGNYEQYF